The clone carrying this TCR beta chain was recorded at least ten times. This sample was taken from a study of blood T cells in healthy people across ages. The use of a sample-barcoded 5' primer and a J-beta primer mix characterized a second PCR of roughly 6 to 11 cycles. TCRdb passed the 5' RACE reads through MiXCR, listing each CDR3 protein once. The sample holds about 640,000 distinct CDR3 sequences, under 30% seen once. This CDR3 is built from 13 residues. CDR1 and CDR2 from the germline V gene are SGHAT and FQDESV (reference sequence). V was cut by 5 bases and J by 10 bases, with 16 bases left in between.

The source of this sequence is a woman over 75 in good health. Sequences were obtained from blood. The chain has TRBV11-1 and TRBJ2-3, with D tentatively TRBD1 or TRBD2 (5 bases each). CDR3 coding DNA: TGTGCCAGCAGCCTCTCCAGGGAGTCGGCGCAGTATTTT. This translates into CASSLSRESAQYF.